The text below deals with one T cell receptor beta chain. The antigen is unknown. The study drew its donors from healthy HIV-negative adults without recent acute infections or vaccinations. The CDR3 contains 16 residues. Germline V gene sequence: CDR1 SGHVS, CDR2 FNYEAQ. V trimming: 5 bases; J trimming: 4 bases; junction bases outside the gene matches: 6. This sample was included in a study of shared clonotypes between healthy human individuals. Study at large: The study used three CD4 naive, three CD4 memory, two CD8 naive and one CD8 memory plate per donor.

Repertoires were generated with immunoSEQ multiplex PCR, while TCRdb's copy carries only in-frame clones and drops some. The sample has over 950,000 clones, about 72% seen once. Findings and limits, study-wide: Memory subsets generally showed smaller estimated richness than naive subsets did. Naive CD4 clonotype sharing across several donors was around 5%.

The clonotype was recovered from a man between 18 and 29 years old in good health. Some clones in this sample may be carry-over from other donors' samples. Sequenced: memory CD4+ T cells from PBMCs. The sample's subset: CD45RA-negative fraction. This chain joins TRBV7-6 and TRBJ2-3, with 13 bases lining up with TRBD2. CDR3 sequence: CASSLVLAGGPDTQYF. The CDR3 DNA sequence: TGTGCCAGCAGCCTGGTACTAGCGGGAGGGCCAGATACGCAGTATTTT.